This T cell receptor beta chain was obtained from a study of T cell responses to AZD1222 COVID-19 vaccine. A note on this clone: Its antigen is unknown.

J gave up 14 bases and V 4 bases, and 3 bases lay outside the gene matches. Germline V lookup: CDR1 MNHEY, CDR2 SVGEGT. This CDR3 spans 12 amino acids. General study points: The number of AZD1222 recipients seropositive at baseline was only 6 or 7. Vaccine-associated CD4 TCRs ranged over spike, dominating at 160-218 and 743-854.

Using immunoSEQ multiplex PCR, the repertoire was profiled, and TCRdb retains in-frame clones only, with some absent. The sample lists under 85,000 clones, roughly 88% occurring once. The chain employs TRBV6-2 or TRBV6-3 and TRBJ1-6, with TRBD1 matching 9 bases. This TCR was recovered from an adult in good health. This sample comprised peripheral blood, obtained on day 0 of MenACWY control vaccination. The CDR3 loop reads CASSSTGGALHF. DNA for the CDR3: TGTGCCAGCAGTTCGACAGGGGGGGCCCTCCACTTT.